The 30 T cell receptor beta chains below all came from one sample that was sequenced in a study of response to subunit inactivated influenza vaccine. Via MiXCR, TCRdb re-called the RT-PCR reads, giving one row per CDR3 protein. The data contain about 780,000 distinct CDR3 sequences, roughly 18% of them singletons. The sample consisted of PBMCs from blood, taken about 5 days after vaccination. All receptors derive from a man between 45 and 60 years old who received an inactivated influenza vaccine.

This clonotype showed up just a few times. The V gene is TRBV6-1, the J gene TRBJ2-3; TRBD2 matches at 12 bases. The germline gives CDR1 MNHNS, CDR2 SASEGT. V was clipped by 7 bases and J by 4 bases; unmatched bases: 6. CDR3 length equals 15 residues. The CDR3, as DNA: TGTGCCAGCATGGGACTAGCGGGCCTCCCAGATACGCAGTATTTT. Protein sequence: CASMGLAGLPDTQYF.

In this sample, this clonotype turned up many times. V usage is TRBV4-2 and J usage is TRBJ2-7; TRBD2 might be the D (6 bases). The V end was cut by 2 bases, the J end by 0 bases, with 23 bases between. This CDR3 contains 19 residues. Germline V lookup: CDR1 LGHNA, CDR2 YNFKEQ. The CDR3 is CASSQLEGFAGKTSYEQYF. In nucleotides, the CDR3 is TGTGCCAGCAGCCAACTGGAGGGATTTGCCGGGAAAACCTCCTACGAGCAGTACTTC.

This clonotype occurred many times. This sequence joins TRBV7-2 and TRBJ2-7, with TRBD1 matching over 7 bases. CDR1 and CDR2 (germline): SGHTA, FQGNSA. The CDR3 totals 13 residues. V shed 2 bases, J shed 6 bases, and the junction held 4 bases outside the gene matches. The CDR3 region has the DNA TGTGCCAGCAGCTTACAGGGGGAAGGCGAGCAGTACTTC. It translates to CASSLQGEGEQYF.

The V call is TRBV5-1, the J call TRBJ1-2, with 7 bases that match TRBD1. The CDR3 is 15 amino acids. V lost 3 bases to trimming and J lost 2 bases; unmatched junction nucleotides: 7. CDR1 SGHRS and CDR2 YFSETQ come from the germline V gene. CDR3 in amino acids: CASSSDRPRNYGYTF. CDR3 sequence (DNA): TGCGCCAGCAGCTCGGACAGGCCTAGGAACTATGGCTACACCTTC. The full variable domain, in which reference TRBV5-1 and TRBJ1-2 provide the parts outside the CDR3, is KAGVTQTPRYLIKTRGQQVTLSCSPISGHRSVSWYQQTPGQGLQFLFEYFSETQRNKGNFPGRFSGRQFSNSRSEMNVSTLELGDSALYLCASSSDRPRNYGYTFGSGTRLTVV.

The rearrangement uses TRBV9 and TRBJ2-7; TRBD1 might be the D (6 bases). Trimming shortened V by 4 bases and J by 2 bases, and 10 bases separated the two germline ends. The germline V gene encodes CDR1 SGDLS and CDR2 YYNGEE. There are 13 residues in the CDR3. In DNA form, the CDR3 reads TGTGCCAGCAGCACAGGGAACCCCTACGAGCAGTACTTC. It yields the protein CASSTGNPYEQYF.

This chain links TRBV5-1 with TRBJ2-1, with 8 bases aligning to TRBD1. J was trimmed by 2 bases and V by 4 bases; bases with no gene match: 5. From germline, CDR1 is SGHRS and CDR2 YFSETQ. The CDR3 runs 15 residues. CDR3 region: CASSMQGATYNEQFF. The CDR3 DNA reads as TGCGCCAGCAGCATGCAGGGGGCTACCTACAATGAGCAGTTCTTC.

J is TRBJ2-7 and V is TRBV28; no reliable D call. Trimming left V 1 base short and J 2 bases short, with 21 bases between. This CDR3 region has 18 residues. Germline V gene data show CDR1 as MDHEN and CDR2 as SYDVKM. This CDR3 reads CASSLFGLGLSSAYEQYF. CDR3 DNA sequence: TGTGCCAGCAGTTTATTCGGTCTAGGCCTGTCATCGGCCTACGAGCAGTACTTC.

A few counts support this clonotype. The chain carries TRBV5-1 and TRBJ2-1; the match to TRBD2 covers 7 bases. CDR3 size: 14 residues. With 1 base clipped from V and 6 bases from J, the junction kept 4 bases outside the gene matches. Germline V lookup: CDR1 SGHRS, CDR2 YFSETQ. CDR3 bases: TGCGCCAGCAGCTTGAGGGGAGGGACCAATGAGCAGTTCTTC. As protein: CASSLRGGTNEQFF. Combining the CDR3 with reference TRBV5-1 and TRBJ2-1 gives the whole variable domain KAGVTQTPRYLIKTRGQQVTLSCSPISGHRSVSWYQQTPGQGLQFLFEYFSETQRNKGNFPGRFSGRQFSNSRSEMNVSTLELGDSALYLCASSLRGGTNEQFFGPGTRLTVL.

The chain carries TRBV5-5 and TRBJ1-1, with D perhaps matching TRBD1 (5 bases). Trimming stripped 2 bases from V and 1 base from J, with 12 bases between. Germline assignment: CDR1 SGHKS and CDR2 YYEKEE (reference sequence). The CDR3 length is 15 residues. The CDR3 sequence: CASSFRTLRNTEAFF. In DNA, the CDR3 is TGTGCCAGCAGCTTCAGGACACTCCGGAACACTGAAGCTTTCTTT.

The chain links TRBV4-2 to TRBJ1-5; no firm D call. In germline, CDR1 is LGHNA, CDR2 YNFKEQ. V was pared by 0 bases and J by 4 bases, with 13 bases between. The CDR3 length is 16 residues. The CDR3 bases are TGTGCCAGCAGCCAAGATAAAGGTATGCCAAATCAGCCCCAGCATTTT. Translation: CASSQDKGMPNQPQHF.

The CDR3 sequence is CSVDGTGGSYNEQFF. The CDR3 DNA follows: TGCAGCGTGGATGGTACAGGCGGTTCCTACAATGAGCAGTTCTTC. The rearrangement links TRBV29-1 to TRBJ2-1; D might be TRBD1 (5 bases). V was clipped by 6 bases and J by 1 base, with 16 bases between them. This CDR3 comprises 15 residues. Germline loops: CDR1 SQVTM, CDR2 ANQGSEA.

The V gene is TRBV10-3, the J gene TRBJ1-3; TRBD1 is a possible D gene (6 bases). Deletions cut 4 bases from V and 5 bases from J, with 15 bases between. CDR3 length: 15 residues. CDR1 ENHRY and CDR2 SYGVKD come from the germline V gene. CDR3 residues: CAISGAGDSRNTIYF. CDR3 nucleotides: TGTGCCATCAGTGGTGCAGGGGATAGCCGAAACACCATATATTTT.

This sequence joins TRBV7-8 and TRBJ2-5; 7 bases are a match to TRBD2. Germline CDR1 reads SGHVS; CDR2 reads FQNEAQ. The CDR3 is made up of 17 amino acids. The V segment lost 2 bases and the J segment 2 bases; nucleotides outside the gene matches: 11. CDR3 bases: TGTGCCAGCAGCTTATGGGTGGACGGCGGGGGACAAGAGACCCAGTACTTC. Translating gives CASSLWVDGGGQETQYF.

CDR3 DNA sequence: TGTGCCAGCAGCCAAGGGCGGCAGAGCTCCTACAATGAGCAGTTCTTC. This codes for CASSQGRQSSYNEQFF. The rearrangement joins TRBV4-2 to TRBJ2-1; D remains ambiguous. This CDR3 is 16 amino acids long. Trimming shortened V by 1 base and J by 0 bases, and 10 bases separated the two germline ends. Germline-derived CDR1 and CDR2 are LGHNA and YNFKEQ.

The gene calls are TRBV15 and TRBJ2-5; 9 positions agree with TRBD2. This CDR3 spans 13 amino acids. V dropped 8 bases and J dropped 5; count of bases not matched to a gene: 6. The germline V gene encodes CDR1 LNHNV and CDR2 YYDKDF (reference sequence). CDR3 in DNA: TGTGCCACCTCAGCGGGAGGATTGGAGACCCAGTACTTC. Protein product: CATSAGGLETQYF.

This clonotype has a count of ten or more. This chain joins TRBV7-9 and TRBJ1-1, with D unresolved. The CDR3 sequence is 11 residues long. Germline V gives CDR1 SEHNR, CDR2 FQNEAQ (reference sequence). Trimming pared 1 base from V and 6 bases from J, leaving 3 bases between. The CDR3 coding sequence is TGTGCCAGCAGCTTAGATCCTGAAGCTTTCTTT. As protein: CASSLDPEAFF.

J is TRBJ2-3 and V is TRBV20-1, with D perhaps TRBD1 (5 bases). The CDR3 covers 15 residues. Germline V lookup: CDR1 DFQATT, CDR2 SNEGSKA (reference sequence). The germline V and J ends were trimmed by 3 bases and 4 bases, with 17 bases remaining between them. The CDR3 region is CSARNWGQGADTQYF. For the CDR3, the DNA is TGCAGTGCTAGGAACTGGGGCCAAGGTGCAGATACGCAGTATTTT.

This clonotype was seen more than once but under ten times. The chain couples TRBV20-1 to TRBJ2-5; 8 nucleotides agree with TRBD1. This CDR3 spans 14 amino acids. The junction had 11 bases not matched to a gene; V was cut back by 6 bases and J by 5 bases. Germline CDR1 reads DFQATT; CDR2 reads SNEGSKA (reference sequence). The CDR3 here is CSARTGRGMETQYF. The DNA for the CDR3 is TGCAGTGCGAGGACAGGGCGAGGGATGGAGACCCAGTACTTC.

At least ten counts were recorded for this clonotype. This chain connects TRBV10-3 to TRBJ2-7, with D possibly being TRBD2 (5 bases). V shed 6 bases and J shed 4 bases, with 16 bases lying between them. Germline V lookup: CDR1 ENHRY, CDR2 SYGVKD. The CDR3 is 14 residues long. Here the CDR3 DNA reads TGTGCCATCAGGCCTAGCTCCGGGATGTACGAGCAGTACTTC. Translation gives CAIRPSSGMYEQYF.

The chain employs TRBV3-1 and TRBJ2-1, with TRBD2 matching over 7 bases. The V and J ends lost 8 bases and 8 bases, in that order; junction bases with no gene match: 9. This CDR3 is built from 13 residues. Germline CDR1 and CDR2: LGHDT and YNNKEL (reference sequence). The CDR3 bases are TGTGCCAGCTCCCGGCAGGGAGGGTATGAGCAGTTCTTC. It yields the protein CASSRQGGYEQFF.

This clonotype has a handful of counts. V usage is TRBV9 and J usage is TRBJ2-1, with 12 bases that match TRBD2. The CDR3 contains 16 residues. Per germline, CDR1 SGDLS and CDR2 YYNGEE. V shed 4 bases, J shed 9 bases, and the junction held 11 bases outside the gene matches. The CDR3: CASSQGLAGPEGEQFF. The CDR3 nucleotides are TGTGCCAGCAGCCAAGGACTAGCGGGACCAGAGGGTGAGCAGTTCTTC.

This clonotype has more than one count but fewer than ten. V and J are TRBV5-5 and TRBJ2-7; TRBD2 matches at 11 bases. The germline gives CDR1 SGHKS, CDR2 YYEKEE (reference sequence). This CDR3 comprises 15 residues. The V gene end was trimmed by 3 bases and the J gene end by 7 bases; junction bases not matched to a gene: 9. The CDR3 region is CASSSTSGTPWEQYF. The CDR3, as DNA: TGTGCCAGCAGCTCGACTAGCGGGACCCCCTGGGAGCAGTACTTC.

This clonotype was seen only a few times. The gene calls are TRBV5-1 and TRBJ2-3; D assignment may be TRBD1 or TRBD2 (5 bases each). This CDR3 spans 16 amino acids. Looked up from germline, CDR1 is SGHRS and CDR2 is YFSETQ. Trimming cost V 0 bases and J 5 bases, with 16 bases left between them. The CDR3 bases are TGCGCCAGCAGCTTGGCCGTGAGGGGAGCAGGAGATACGCAGTATTTT. Its protein is CASSLAVRGAGDTQYF.

This clonotype was seen a handful of times. CDR3 in DNA: TGTGCCAGCAGTTCGGTCGCTCAGCCCCAGCATTTT. Translating it yields CASSSVAQPQHF. The genes are TRBV7-9 and TRBJ1-5, with no clear D. V dropped 6 bases and J dropped 6 bases, with 9 bases sitting between them. Germline V gene data show CDR1 as SEHNR and CDR2 as FQNEAQ (reference sequence). CDR3 length: 12 residues.

The chain couples TRBV4-2 to TRBJ2-1; maybe TRBD2 (6 bases). With 0 bases removed from V and 6 bases from J, the gap between germline ends came to 12 bases. The CDR3 has 15 residues. Germline assignment: CDR1 LGHNA and CDR2 YNFKEQ. The CDR3 sequence: CASSQEGGRSNEQFF. CDR3 nucleotide sequence: TGTGCCAGCAGCCAAGAAGGAGGGAGGAGCAATGAGCAGTTCTTC.

CDR3 protein: CASRPGVTYNEQFF. CDR3 DNA sequence: TGTGCCAGTAGACCGGGGGTGACCTACAATGAGCAGTTCTTC. The V gene is TRBV19, the J gene TRBJ2-1; maybe TRBD2 (6 bases). The V gene lost 6 bases and the J gene lost 2 bases, with 11 bases spanning the gap. There are 14 residues in the CDR3. Germline V gene data show CDR1 as LNHDA and CDR2 as SQIVND (reference sequence).

The chain couples TRBV7-2 to TRBJ1-3; D is ambiguous. The CDR3 has 14 residues. Germline V gene lookup returns CDR1 SGHTA and CDR2 FQGNSA. V dropped 6 bases and J dropped 0 bases, with 9 bases sitting between them. The CDR3 protein is CASRNQSSGNTIYF. CDR3 DNA: TGTGCCAGCAGGAACCAGAGCTCTGGAAACACCATATATTTT.

The V gene is TRBV7-9, the J gene TRBJ2-1; 13 bases fit TRBD2. This CDR3 has 15 residues. V lost 4 bases to trimming and J lost 8 bases; unmatched junction nucleotides: 5. Germline V gives CDR1 SEHNR, CDR2 FQNEAQ (reference sequence). DNA of the CDR3: TGTGCCAGCAGCTACGGGACTAGCGGGGCCCATGAGCAGTTCTTC. This translates into CASSYGTSGAHEQFF. Looking up the rest from reference TRBV7-9 and TRBJ2-1 gives the full variable domain: DTGVSQNPRHKITKRGQNVTFRCDPISEHNRLYWYRQTLGQGPEFLTYFQNEAQLEKSRLLSDRFSAERPKGSFSTLEIQRTEQGDSAMYLCASSYGTSGAHEQFFGPGTRLTVL.

The rearrangement links TRBV13 to TRBJ2-7, with 8 bases fitting TRBD2. The CDR3 spans 16 residues. The germline V gene has CDR1 PRHDT and CDR2 FYEKMQ (reference sequence). V was clipped by 5 bases and J by 4 bases; unmatched bases: 13. This CDR3 is CASSPTPGTSIYEQYF. CDR3 coding DNA: TGTGCCAGCAGCCCCACTCCCGGGACTAGTATATACGAGCAGTACTTC. The variable domain in full, with the rest retrieved from reference TRBV13 and TRBJ2-7, is AAGVIQSPRHLIKEKRETATLKCYPIPRHDTVYWYQQGPGQDPQFLISFYEKMQSDKGSIPDRFSAQQFSDYHSELNMSSLELGDSALYFCASSPTPGTSIYEQYFGPGTRLTVT.

The V and J genes are TRBV4-3 and TRBJ2-1; D is uncertain. Trimming stripped 1 base from V and 4 bases from J, with 11 bases between. Germline V CDR1 and CDR2: LGHNA, YSLEER. The CDR3 sequence is 15 residues long. CDR3 in DNA: TGCGCCAGCAGCCAAGGGGCAATGAGGTACAATGAGCAGTTCTTC. Residues: CASSQGAMRYNEQFF.